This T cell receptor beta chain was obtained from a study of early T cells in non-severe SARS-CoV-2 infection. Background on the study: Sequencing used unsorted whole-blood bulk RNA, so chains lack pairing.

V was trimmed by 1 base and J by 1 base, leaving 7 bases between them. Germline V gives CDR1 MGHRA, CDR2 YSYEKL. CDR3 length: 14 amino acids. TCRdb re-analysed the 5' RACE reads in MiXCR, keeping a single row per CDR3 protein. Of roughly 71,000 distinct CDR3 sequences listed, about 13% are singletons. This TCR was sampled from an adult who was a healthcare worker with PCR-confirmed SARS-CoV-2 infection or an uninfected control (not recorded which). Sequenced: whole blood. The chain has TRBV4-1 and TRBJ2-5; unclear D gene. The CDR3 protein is CASSQGQRQETQYF. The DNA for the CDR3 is TGCGCCAGCAGCCAAGGGCAGCGCCAAGAGACCCAGTACTTC.